The 26 T cell receptor beta chains below all came from one sample that was sequenced in a study of blood T cell repertoires in COVID-19 (dated by TCRdb to about 2020). Library preparation employed the immunoSEQ multiplex PCR assay. What TCRdb holds here is the immuneACCESS table cut down to in-frame rearrangements. Part of the clones is not present; checked against another copy, under half of the missing clones reflect an unresolved V gene, and the others are unexplained. In all, the sample holds under 75,000 clones, and about nine tenths of those were seen once. Roughly 10% of the sample rests with the top ten. Sequences were obtained from peripheral blood. The receptors here all came from a woman aged 18-29 years with acute or convalescent COVID-19.

The chain joins TRBV2 to TRBJ2-3, with 8 bases identical to TRBD2. There are 16 residues in the CDR3. Germline lookup yields CDR1 SNHLY and CDR2 FYNNEI. Losses at the gene ends were 3 bases for V and 6 bases for J; bases not matched to a gene: 11. The DNA for the CDR3 is TGTGCCAGCAGTGATCTGTATCGGGGGGGCCCGGATACGCAGTATTTT. Translating gives CASSDLYRGGPDTQYF.

CDR3 residues: CASSRSTTGANVLTF. For the CDR3, the DNA is TGTGCCAGCAGCCGGAGCACCACTGGGGCCAACGTCCTGACTTTC. The chain links TRBV3-1 (or the pseudogene TRBV3-2) to TRBJ2-6; D gene ambiguous. The CDR3 runs 15 residues. Trimming took 4 bases from V and 2 from J, leaving 9 bases between them. The germline gives CDR1 LGHDT, CDR2 YNNKEL (reference sequence).

The chain is built from TRBV19 and TRBJ1-6; a possible D gene is TRBD1 (6 bases). Trimming shortened V by 3 bases and J by 6 bases, and 9 bases separated the two germline ends. CDR3 length equals 14 residues. Germline loops: CDR1 LNHDA, CDR2 SQIVND (reference sequence). CDR3 DNA: TGTGCCAGTAGTATCAGGACAGCTAATTCACCCCTCCACTTT. This gives the protein CASSIRTANSPLHF.

The genes are TRBV25-1 and TRBJ2-1; D may be TRBD2 (5 bases). Trimming shortened V by 4 bases and J by 5 bases, and 12 bases separated the two germline ends. CDR1 is MGHDK and CDR2 is SYGVNS in the germline V gene. The length of the CDR3 is 14 residues. The CDR3 DNA reads as TGTGCCAGCAGTGGGCCGGGATCCAACAATGAGCAGTTCTTC. Its translation: CASSGPGSNNEQFF.

The rearrangement links TRBV6-2 or TRBV6-3 to TRBJ1-6; 12 nucleotides agree with TRBD1. The V gene's germline CDR1 is MNHEY and CDR2 SVGEGT. V was pared by 5 bases and J by 7 bases, with 9 bases of the junction left unmatched. The CDR3 runs 17 residues. CDR3 amino acids: CASSPRDRGRLNSPLHF. The CDR3 nucleotides are TGTGCCAGCAGTCCCCGGGACAGGGGGCGCTTGAATTCACCCCTCCACTTT.

The chain employs TRBV2 and TRBJ2-7, with TRBD2 identical over 7 bases. Germline CDR1 reads SNHLY; CDR2 reads FYNNEI. The junction had 6 bases not matched to a gene; V was cut back by 4 bases and J by 3 bases. The CDR3 runs to 14 residues. The DNA for the CDR3 is TGTGCCAGCAGTGCCCGGGACTACATCTACGAGCAGTACTTC. Amino acid sequence: CASSARDYIYEQYF.

V is TRBV9 and J is TRBJ2-7, with TRBD1 matching over 7 bases. The CDR3 has 15 residues. The V gene end was trimmed by 1 base and the J gene end by 4 bases; junction bases not matched to a gene: 8. CDR1 is SGDLS, CDR2 YYNGEE, per germline. CDR3 DNA: TGTGCCAGCAGCGTAACCGGGACAGAAGGTTACGAGCAGTACTTC. The encoded protein is CASSVTGTEGYEQYF.

The chain combines TRBV5-4 with TRBJ2-1; 14 bases match TRBD2. The CDR3 runs 14 residues. CDR1 is SGHNT, CDR2 YYREEE, per germline (reference sequence). Germline trimming cut 10 bases from V and 5 bases from J; bases unmatched to any gene: 5. Here the CDR3 DNA reads TGTGCCTTCGGGACTAGCGGGGGAGACAATGAGCAGTTCTTC. It is translated as CAFGTSGGDNEQFF.

This chain uses TRBV18 with TRBJ2-3, with a possible D match to TRBD1 (6 bases). With 3 bases removed from V and 2 bases from J, the gap between germline ends came to 18 bases. CDR3 size: 17 residues. CDR1 and CDR2 from the germline V gene are KGHSH and LQKENI. CDR3 DNA sequence: TGTGCCAGCTCACCGTCTTTGACAGGAATCGACACAGATACGCAGTATTTT. It encodes CASSPSLTGIDTDTQYF.

The chain carries TRBV30 and TRBJ2-7; 8 bases are a match to TRBD1. The germline CDR1 and CDR2 sequences are GTSNPN and SVGIG (reference sequence). The junction had 10 bases not matched to a gene; V was cut back by 4 bases and J by 2 bases. The CDR3 sequence is 15 residues long. Written as DNA, the CDR3 is TGTGCCTGGACCCCTGCACCGGGACAGGCCTACGAGCAGTACTTC. It translates to CAWTPAPGQAYEQYF.

This chain uses TRBV4-1 with TRBJ1-5; D is perhaps TRBD1 (6 bases). Looked up from germline, CDR1 is MGHRA and CDR2 is YSYEKL. V was cut by 5 bases and J by 1 base, with 15 bases left in between. CDR3 size: 16 residues. CDR3 nucleotides: TGCGCCAGCAGCAAGTCAGGGGATGGAAGCAATCAGCCCCAGCATTTT. Protein: CASSKSGDGSNQPQHF.

The chain couples TRBV3-1 (or the pseudogene TRBV3-2) to TRBJ2-3; no clear D gene. The CDR3 runs to 14 residues. V was clipped by 3 bases and J by 1 base, with 8 bases between them. Germline V gives CDR1 LGHDT, CDR2 YNNKEL (reference sequence). Written as DNA, the CDR3 is TGTGCCAGCAGCCATAGTCAACGCACAGATACGCAGTATTTT. Protein sequence: CASSHSQRTDTQYF.

This chain joins TRBV5-6 and TRBJ1-1; 9 positions match TRBD1. Germline values: CDR1 SGHDT, CDR2 YYEEEE. The J segment lost 5 bases and the V segment lost 3 bases, leaving 2 bases of the junction unmatched. CDR3 length: 13 residues. CDR3 nucleotides: TGTGCCAGCAGCTGGACAGGGGATACTGAAGCTTTCTTT. Translated: CASSWTGDTEAFF.

J is TRBJ1-6 and V is TRBV19; possible D gene TRBD1, 5 bases. Trimming cost V 2 bases and J 7 bases, with 9 bases left between them. In germline, CDR1 is LNHDA, CDR2 SQIVND (reference sequence). This CDR3 region has 14 residues. The CDR3 DNA sequence: TGTGCCAGTAGTATACAGGGCGAGAATTCACCCCTCCACTTT. This encodes CASSIQGENSPLHF.

Points on this clone: Other DNA sequences within the sample encode an identical CDR3. The chain joins TRBV19 to TRBJ1-5, with TRBD1 identical over 7 bases. After removal of 6 bases from V and 4 bases from J, the junction contained 6 bases not matched to a gene. The CDR3 is made up of 14 amino acids. The germline CDR1 and CDR2 sequences are LNHDA and SQIVND (reference sequence). This chain's CDR3 is CASSEDRINQPQHF. CDR3 DNA: TGTGCCAGTAGCGAGGACAGGATTAATCAGCCCCAGCATTTT.

The genes are TRBV6-2 or TRBV6-3 and TRBJ2-7; 9 bases fit TRBD1. The CDR3 has 16 residues. Trimming cost V 2 bases and J 1 base; bases outside gene matches: 6. The germline CDR1 and CDR2 sequences are MNHEY and SVGEGT. CDR3 DNA sequence: TGTGCCAGCAGTTACGCCGAGGACAGGGGTTCCTACGAGCAGTACTTC. Translation: CASSYAEDRGSYEQYF.

CDR3 region: CSASPPWENYGYTF. The CDR3 nucleotides read TGCAGTGCTAGTCCCCCCTGGGAGAACTATGGCTACACCTTC. V is TRBV20-1 and J is TRBJ1-2; D is unresolved. Germline CDR1 DFQATT, CDR2 SNEGSKA (reference sequence). The CDR3 has 14 residues. V was trimmed by 3 bases and J by 2 bases, leaving 13 bases between them.

The J gene is TRBJ2-1, the V gene TRBV5-1; D is unclear. The germline gives CDR1 SGHRS, CDR2 YFSETQ. This CDR3 spans 13 amino acids. V was cut by 0 bases and J by 10 bases, with 11 bases left in between. The CDR3 loop reads CASSLVQMGEQFF. DNA of the CDR3: TGCGCCAGCAGCTTGGTTCAGATGGGCGAGCAGTTCTTC.

This chain links TRBV6-4 with TRBJ1-4; 8 nucleotides align to TRBD1. Germline CDR1 reads MRHNA; CDR2 reads SNTAGT. The trim removed 7 bases at V and 7 bases at J, leaving 17 bases unmatched. The CDR3 sequence is 17 residues long. The CDR3 coding sequence is TGTGCCAGCATCCAGAGGGCGGACAGGGTGTTTGGTGAAAAACTGTTTTTT. This translates into CASIQRADRVFGEKLFF.

V usage is TRBV30 and J usage is TRBJ2-2; D remains ambiguous. V was pared by 0 bases and J by 4 bases, with 6 bases between. The CDR3 sequence is 13 residues long. Germline V lookup: CDR1 GTSNPN, CDR2 SVGIG (reference sequence). The CDR3, as DNA: TGTGCCTGGAGTGTACGCGGCACCGGGGAGCTGTTTTTT. Protein sequence: CAWSVRGTGELFF.

The rearrangement joins TRBV6-2 or TRBV6-3 to TRBJ2-1; 10 bases match TRBD2. Trimming at V came to 0 bases and at J to 4 bases, leaving 6 bases not matched to a gene. The germline V gene encodes CDR1 MNHEY and CDR2 SVGEGT. The CDR3 runs 17 residues. In nucleotides, the CDR3 is TGTGCCAGCAGTTACTCGGGTTCTAGCGGGGGTTACAATGAGCAGTTCTTC. It encodes CASSYSGSSGGYNEQFF.

The genes are TRBV5-1 and TRBJ1-1; 7 bases match TRBD1. The CDR3 loop spans 12 amino acids. Trimming took 4 bases from V and 11 from J; bases not matched to a gene: 8. Germline CDR1 SGHRS, CDR2 YFSETQ. CDR3 amino acids: CASSAGTAVAFF. Written as DNA, the CDR3 is TGCGCCAGCAGCGCTGGGACAGCCGTGGCTTTCTTT.

The rearrangement joins TRBV1 to TRBJ2-3; the table calls TRBD2, which could not be checked here. TRBV1 is a pseudogene locus. CDR3 length: 18 residues. As DNA, the CDR3 is TGCACCAGCAGCCACAGCCTTAGGTTAGGGAGGAAGTCAGATACGCAGTATTTT. Translated: CTSSHSLRLGRKSDTQYF.

The chain links TRBV6-1 to TRBJ2-6; 7 bases agree with TRBD1. V was pared by 1 base and J by 3 bases, with 6 bases of the junction left unmatched. The germline V gene encodes CDR1 MNHNS and CDR2 SASEGT. This CDR3 comprises 17 residues. This CDR3 is CASSEDQDRVGANVLTF. The CDR3, as DNA: TGTGCCAGCAGTGAAGACCAAGACAGGGTTGGGGCCAACGTCCTGACTTTC.

This sequence joins TRBV11-2 and TRBJ2-7; a possible D gene is TRBD2 (6 bases). V was shortened by 0 bases and J by 2 bases, with 8 bases between the two germline ends. This CDR3 comprises 14 residues. Germline V gene lookup returns CDR1 SGHAT and CDR2 FQNNGV. The CDR3 region is CASSLETGAYEQYF. DNA for the CDR3: TGTGCCAGCAGCTTAGAAACGGGGGCCTACGAGCAGTACTTC.

Points on this clone: Possible read error: a much larger clone is one base away. This rearrangement joins TRBV5-6 to TRBJ1-1; 7 nucleotides match TRBD1. This CDR3 has 16 residues. In germline, CDR1 is SGHDT, CDR2 YYEEEE. CDR3 sequence (DNA): TGTGCCAGCAGCTTTACAAGGGACAGACTGAACACTAAAGCTTTCTTT. Translating gives CASSFTRDRLNTKAFF.